This entry lists 8 T cell receptor beta chains sequenced from one sample in a study of blood T cell repertoires in COVID-19. TCRdb's copy holds only in-frame clones and misses some; the assay was immunoSEQ multiplex PCR. This table has about 520,000 clones, approximately 85% appearing once. Sequenced sample: peripheral blood. These receptors came from a human donor in a cohort sampled during active COVID-19.

The rearrangement links TRBV9 to TRBJ2-3, with TRBD1 identical over 9 bases. The V gene end was trimmed by 4 bases and the J gene end by 0 bases; junction bases not matched to a gene: 6. CDR3 length: 16 amino acids. Germline CDR1 is SGDLS and CDR2 is YYNGEE. The CDR3 protein is CASSSGQGYSTDTQYF. The CDR3, as DNA: TGTGCCAGCAGCTCGGGACAGGGATATAGCACAGATACGCAGTATTTT. Together with reference TRBV9 and TRBJ2-3, the CDR3 gives the full variable domain: DSGVTQTPKHLITATGQRVTLRCSPRSGDLSVYWYQQSLDQGLQFLIQYYNGEERAKGNILERFSAQQFPDLHSELNLSSLELGDSALYFCASSSGQGYSTDTQYFGPGTRLTVL.

The chain joins TRBV7-6 to TRBJ2-2; possibly TRBD2 for D (7 bases). CDR3 length: 16 residues. Trimming shortened V by 5 bases and J by 2 bases, and 15 bases separated the two germline ends. Germline lookup yields CDR1 SGHVS and CDR2 FNYEAQ. CDR3 loop: CASSVGGAQNTGELFF. The CDR3 bases are TGTGCCAGCAGCGTTGGGGGGGCCCAAAACACCGGGGAGCTGTTTTTT.

The chain joins TRBV28 to TRBJ1-6, with TRBD1 matching 7 bases. The CDR3 sequence is 16 residues long. The V gene end was trimmed by 1 base and the J gene end by 7 bases; junction bases not matched to a gene: 7. CDR1 and CDR2 from the germline V gene are MDHEN and SYDVKM. The CDR3 DNA follows: TGTGCCAGCAGTTTATTTTCGGGACAGACCAATTCACCCCTCCACTTT. Translating gives CASSLFSGQTNSPLHF.

This clone has a handful of counts. The V call is TRBV4-2, the J call TRBJ2-5; 8 bases align to TRBD2. Losses at the gene ends were 4 bases for V and 5 bases for J; bases not matched to a gene: 9. The CDR3 consists of 15 residues. Germline CDR1 and CDR2: LGHNA and YNFKEQ. DNA for the CDR3: TGTGCCAGCAGCCCGGGACTAGGCTTCAGTGAGACCCAGTACTTC. The encoded protein is CASSPGLGFSETQYF.

Details on this clone: Relative to the germline gene, one junction end is altered; a read error may explain this. In the same sample, other DNA sequences code for this CDR3. The J gene is TRBJ2-7, the V gene TRBV27; the D gene is possibly TRBD2 (6 bases). The CDR3 is 16 residues long. CDR1 and CDR2 (germline): MNHEY, SMNVEV (reference sequence). For the CDR3, the DNA is TGCGCCAGCAGTTCACCCCGGACCCTAGGGAGGTACGAGCAGTACTTC. Protein sequence: CASSSPRTLGRYEQYF.

V is TRBV10-3 and J is TRBJ2-3, with 16 bases identical to TRBD2. From germline, CDR1 is ENHRY and CDR2 SYGVKD. With 3 bases clipped from V and 5 bases from J, the junction kept 11 bases outside the gene matches. This CDR3 contains 19 residues. The CDR3 loop is CAISDSPGLAGGGGDTQYF. For the CDR3, the DNA is TGTGCCATCAGTGATTCCCCGGGACTAGCGGGAGGGGGCGGAGATACGCAGTATTTT.

The V call is TRBV6-5, the J call TRBJ2-7; the match to TRBD1 covers 7 bases. Germline lookup yields CDR1 MNHEY and CDR2 SVGAGI. There are 13 residues in the CDR3. V was clipped by 6 bases and J by 4 bases; unmatched bases: 6. The CDR3 DNA follows: TGTGCCAGCAGAGGGGACAGCCTTTACGAGCAGTACTTC. This gives the protein CASRGDSLYEQYF.

The V gene is TRBV6-5, the J gene TRBJ1-2, with D possibly matching TRBD1 (5 bases). The V end lost 6 bases, the J end lost 5 bases, and 10 bases lay between the germline ends. CDR3 length equals 12 residues. The germline CDR1 and CDR2 sequences are MNHEY and SVGAGI. CDR3 in DNA: TGTGCCAGCAGCCAAAAGGGGTATGGCTACACCTTC. Translated: CASSQKGYGYTF.